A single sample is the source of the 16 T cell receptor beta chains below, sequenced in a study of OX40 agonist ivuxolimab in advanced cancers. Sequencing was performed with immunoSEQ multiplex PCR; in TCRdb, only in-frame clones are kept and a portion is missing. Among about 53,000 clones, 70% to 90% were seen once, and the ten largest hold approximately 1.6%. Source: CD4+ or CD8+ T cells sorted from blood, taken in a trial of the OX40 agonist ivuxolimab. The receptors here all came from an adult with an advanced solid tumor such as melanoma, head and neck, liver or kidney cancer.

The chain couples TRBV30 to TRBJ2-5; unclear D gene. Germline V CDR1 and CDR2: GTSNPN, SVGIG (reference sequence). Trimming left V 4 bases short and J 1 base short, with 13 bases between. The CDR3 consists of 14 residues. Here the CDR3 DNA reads TGTGCCTGGAACCCCGGGCAGATCCAAGAGACCCAGTACTTC. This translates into CAWNPGQIQETQYF.

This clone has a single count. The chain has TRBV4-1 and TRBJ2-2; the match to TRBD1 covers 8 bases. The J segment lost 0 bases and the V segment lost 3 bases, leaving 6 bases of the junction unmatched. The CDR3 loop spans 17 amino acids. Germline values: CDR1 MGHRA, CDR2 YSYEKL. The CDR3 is CASSHGTGHANTGELFF. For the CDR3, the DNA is TGCGCCAGCAGCCATGGGACAGGTCACGCGAACACCGGGGAGCTGTTTTTT.

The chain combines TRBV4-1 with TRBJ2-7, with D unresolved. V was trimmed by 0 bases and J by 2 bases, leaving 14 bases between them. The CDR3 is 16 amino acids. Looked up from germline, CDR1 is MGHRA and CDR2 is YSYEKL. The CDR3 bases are TGCGCCAGCAGCCAAGACCGCGAGAACTGGGCCTACGAGCAGTACTTC. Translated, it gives CASSQDRENWAYEQYF.

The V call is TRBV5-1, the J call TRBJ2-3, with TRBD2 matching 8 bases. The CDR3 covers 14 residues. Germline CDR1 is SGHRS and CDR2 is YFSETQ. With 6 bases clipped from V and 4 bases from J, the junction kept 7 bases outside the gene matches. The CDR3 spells CASMAAGVADTQYF. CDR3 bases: TGCGCCAGCATGGCAGCGGGAGTAGCAGATACGCAGTATTTT.

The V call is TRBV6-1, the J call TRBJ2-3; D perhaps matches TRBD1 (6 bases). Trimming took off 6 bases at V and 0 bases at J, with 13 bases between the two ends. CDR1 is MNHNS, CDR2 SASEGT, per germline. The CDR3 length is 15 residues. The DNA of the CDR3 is TGTGCCAGCAGGGCCGGGACATCTAGCACAGATACGCAGTATTTT. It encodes CASRAGTSSTDTQYF.

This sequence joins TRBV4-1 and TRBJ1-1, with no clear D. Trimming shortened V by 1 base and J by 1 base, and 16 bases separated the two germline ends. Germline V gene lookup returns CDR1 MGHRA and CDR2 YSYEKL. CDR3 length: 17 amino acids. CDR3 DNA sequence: TGCGCCAGCAGCCAAGGTGCCCGCAATATACCGAACACTGAAGCTTTCTTT. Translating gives CASSQGARNIPNTEAFF.

The CDR3 DNA sequence: TGTGCCAGCAGTGGAGACGGGATTGAGACCCAGTACTTC. This encodes CASSGDGIETQYF. The V gene is TRBV2, the J gene TRBJ2-5; D is perhaps TRBD2 (5 bases). Trimming shortened V by 4 bases and J by 5 bases, and 11 bases separated the two germline ends. The CDR3 sequence is 13 residues long. CDR1 SNHLY and CDR2 FYNNEI come from the germline V gene.

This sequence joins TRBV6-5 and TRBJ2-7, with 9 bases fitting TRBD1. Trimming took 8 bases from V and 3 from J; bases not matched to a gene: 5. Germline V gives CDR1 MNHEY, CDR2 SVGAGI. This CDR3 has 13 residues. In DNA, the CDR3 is TGTGCCAGCGGAGAGACAGGGGGCTACGAGCAGTACTTC. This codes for CASGETGGYEQYF.

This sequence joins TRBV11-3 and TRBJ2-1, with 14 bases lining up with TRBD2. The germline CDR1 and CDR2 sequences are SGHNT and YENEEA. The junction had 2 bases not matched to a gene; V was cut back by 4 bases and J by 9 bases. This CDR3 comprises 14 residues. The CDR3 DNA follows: TGTGCCAGCAGCTCGGGACTAGCGGGGGCTGAGCAGTTCTTC. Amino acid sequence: CASSSGLAGAEQFF.

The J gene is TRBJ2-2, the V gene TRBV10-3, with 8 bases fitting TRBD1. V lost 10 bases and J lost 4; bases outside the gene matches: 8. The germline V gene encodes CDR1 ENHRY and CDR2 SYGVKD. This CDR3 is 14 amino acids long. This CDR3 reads CATRTGYGTGELFF. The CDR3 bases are TGTGCCACACGGACAGGGTATGGCACCGGGGAGCTGTTTTTT.

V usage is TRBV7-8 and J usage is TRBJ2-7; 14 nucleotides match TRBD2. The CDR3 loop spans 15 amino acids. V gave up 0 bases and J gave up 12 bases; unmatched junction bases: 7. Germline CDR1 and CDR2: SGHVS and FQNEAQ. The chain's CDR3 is CASSLALTSGGAVYF. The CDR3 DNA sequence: TGTGCCAGCAGCTTAGCGCTGACTAGCGGGGGGGCTGTGTACTTC.

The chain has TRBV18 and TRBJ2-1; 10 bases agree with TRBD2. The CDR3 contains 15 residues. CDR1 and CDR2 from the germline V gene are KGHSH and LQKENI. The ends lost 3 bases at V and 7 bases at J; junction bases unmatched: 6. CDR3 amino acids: CASSPLAGAQNEQFF. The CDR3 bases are TGTGCCAGCTCACCCCTAGCGGGGGCTCAGAATGAGCAGTTCTTC.

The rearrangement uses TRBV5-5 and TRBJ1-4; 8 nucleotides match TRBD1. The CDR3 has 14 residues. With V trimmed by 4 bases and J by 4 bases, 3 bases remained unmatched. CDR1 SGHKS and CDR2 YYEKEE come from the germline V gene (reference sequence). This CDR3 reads CASSRQGINEKLFF. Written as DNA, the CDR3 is TGTGCCAGCAGCAGACAGGGGATTAATGAAAAACTGTTTTTT.

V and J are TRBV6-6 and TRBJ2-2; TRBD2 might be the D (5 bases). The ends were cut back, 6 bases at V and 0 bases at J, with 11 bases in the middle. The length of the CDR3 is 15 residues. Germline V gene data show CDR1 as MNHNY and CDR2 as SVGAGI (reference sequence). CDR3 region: CASSRGSANTGELFF. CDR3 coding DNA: TGTGCCAGCAGCCGGGGAAGCGCGAACACCGGGGAGCTGTTTTTT.

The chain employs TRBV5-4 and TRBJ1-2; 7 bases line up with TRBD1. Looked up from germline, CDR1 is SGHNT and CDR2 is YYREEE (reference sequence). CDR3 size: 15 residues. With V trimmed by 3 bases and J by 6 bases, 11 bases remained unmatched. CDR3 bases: TGTGCCAGCAGCTCAACCATACAGGGGAAGGATGGCTACACCTTC. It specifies CASSSTIQGKDGYTF. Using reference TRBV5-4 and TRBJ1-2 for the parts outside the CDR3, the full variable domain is ETGVTQSPTHLIKTRGQQVTLRCSSQSGHNTVSWYQQALGQGPQFIFQYYREEENGRGNFPPRFSGLQFPNYSSELNVNALELDDSALYLCASSSTIQGKDGYTFGSGTRLTVV.

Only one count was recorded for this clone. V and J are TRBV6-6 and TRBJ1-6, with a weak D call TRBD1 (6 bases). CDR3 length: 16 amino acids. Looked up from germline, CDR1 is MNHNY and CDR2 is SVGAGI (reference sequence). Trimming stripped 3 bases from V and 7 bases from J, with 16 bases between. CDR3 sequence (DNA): TGTGCCAGCAGTTATACGACTAGGGGGTTGAATTCACCCCTCCACTTT. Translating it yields CASSYTTRGLNSPLHF.